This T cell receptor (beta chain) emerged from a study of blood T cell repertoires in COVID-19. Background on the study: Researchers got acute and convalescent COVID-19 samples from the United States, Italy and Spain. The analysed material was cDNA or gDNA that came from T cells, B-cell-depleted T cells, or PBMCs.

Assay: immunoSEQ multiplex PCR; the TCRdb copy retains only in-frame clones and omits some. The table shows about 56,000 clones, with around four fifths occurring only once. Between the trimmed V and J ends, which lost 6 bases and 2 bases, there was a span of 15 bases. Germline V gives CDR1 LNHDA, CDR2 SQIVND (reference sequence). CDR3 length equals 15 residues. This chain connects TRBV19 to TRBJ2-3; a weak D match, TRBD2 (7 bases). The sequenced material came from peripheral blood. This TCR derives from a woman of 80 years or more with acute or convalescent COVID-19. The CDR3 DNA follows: TGTGCCAGTAGAAGGGGGGGTAGTACCACAGATACGCAGTATTTT. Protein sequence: CASRRGGSTTDTQYF.